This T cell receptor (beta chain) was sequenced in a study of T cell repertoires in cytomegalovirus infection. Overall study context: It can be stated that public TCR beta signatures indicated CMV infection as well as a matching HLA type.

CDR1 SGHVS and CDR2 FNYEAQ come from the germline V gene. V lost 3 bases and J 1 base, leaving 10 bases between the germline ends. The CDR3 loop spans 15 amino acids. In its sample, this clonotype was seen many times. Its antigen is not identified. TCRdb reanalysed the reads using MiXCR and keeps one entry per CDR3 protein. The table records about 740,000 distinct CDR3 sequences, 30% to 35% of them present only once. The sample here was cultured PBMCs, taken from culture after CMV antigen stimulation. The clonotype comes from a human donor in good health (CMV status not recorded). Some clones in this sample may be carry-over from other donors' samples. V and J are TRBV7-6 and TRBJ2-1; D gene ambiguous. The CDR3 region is CASSFLYDSYNEQFF. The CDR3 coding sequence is TGTGCCAGCAGCTTCCTCTACGATTCCTACAATGAGCAGTTCTTC.